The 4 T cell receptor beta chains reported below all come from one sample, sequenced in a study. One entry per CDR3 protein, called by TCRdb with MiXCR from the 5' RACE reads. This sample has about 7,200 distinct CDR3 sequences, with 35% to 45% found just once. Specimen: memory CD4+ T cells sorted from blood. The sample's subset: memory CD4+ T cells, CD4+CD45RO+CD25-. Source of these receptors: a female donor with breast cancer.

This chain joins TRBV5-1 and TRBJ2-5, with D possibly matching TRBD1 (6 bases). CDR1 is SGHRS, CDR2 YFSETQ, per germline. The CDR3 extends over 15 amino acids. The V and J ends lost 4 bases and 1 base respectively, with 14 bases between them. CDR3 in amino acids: CASSAAGVLQETQYF. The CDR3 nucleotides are TGCGCCAGCAGCGCCGCAGGGGTCCTCCAAGAGACCCAGTACTTC. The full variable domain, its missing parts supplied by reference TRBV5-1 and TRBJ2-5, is KAGVTQTPRYLIKTRGQQVTLSCSPISGHRSVSWYQQTPGQGLQFLFEYFSETQRNKGNFPGRFSGRQFSNSRSEMNVSTLELGDSALYLCASSAAGVLQETQYFGPGTRLLVL.

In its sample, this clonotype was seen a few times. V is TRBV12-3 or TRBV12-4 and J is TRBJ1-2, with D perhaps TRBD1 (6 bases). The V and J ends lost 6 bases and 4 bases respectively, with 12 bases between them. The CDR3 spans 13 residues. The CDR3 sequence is CASRPGQLYGYTF. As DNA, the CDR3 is TGTGCCAGCAGGCCCGGACAGCTCTATGGCTACACCTTC.

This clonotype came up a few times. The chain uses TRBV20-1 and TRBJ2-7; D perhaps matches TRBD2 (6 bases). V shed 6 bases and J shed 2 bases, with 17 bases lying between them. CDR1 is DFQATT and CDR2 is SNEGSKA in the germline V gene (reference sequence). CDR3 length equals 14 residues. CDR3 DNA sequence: TGCAGTGCCCCTAAAGTAGCGGACCCCTACGAGCAGTACTTC. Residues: CSAPKVADPYEQYF.

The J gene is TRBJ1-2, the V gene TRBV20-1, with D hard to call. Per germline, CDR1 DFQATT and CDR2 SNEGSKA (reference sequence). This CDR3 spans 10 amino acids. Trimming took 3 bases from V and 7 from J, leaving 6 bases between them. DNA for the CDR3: TGCAGTGCTAGTCCCCCTGGCTACACCTTC. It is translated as CSASPPGYTF.